The 10 T cell receptor beta chains presented below share a single source sample, sequenced in a study of T-cell reconstitution after alpha-beta-depleted transplantation in children. Construction of the TCRbeta library involved unique molecular identifiers. MiXCR, run by TCRdb on the PCR reads, gives a single entry per CDR3 protein. The repertoire consists of 780,000 or so distinct CDR3 sequences, with roughly 15% occurring once and the leading ten covering under 6%. Here the sequenced sample was PBMCs, mostly from graft donor cells, taken 360 days after TCRalphabeta/CD19-depleted stem cell transplant. These receptors were obtained from a male patient younger than 18 who had a stem cell transplant for acute lymphoblastic leukemia, so the T cells may come from the graft donor.

V usage is TRBV5-1 and J usage is TRBJ2-7; D not certain. CDR1 and CDR2 (germline): SGHRS, YFSETQ. The V gene lost 4 bases and the J gene lost 2 bases, with 19 bases spanning the gap. The CDR3 is 16 amino acids. This CDR3 is CASSPLPPRAAYEQYF. The CDR3 DNA is TGCGCCAGCAGCCCACTTCCCCCACGGGCGGCCTACGAGCAGTACTTC.

The rearrangement links TRBV4-1 to TRBJ2-7; 8 nucleotides match TRBD2. Germline lookup yields CDR1 MGHRA and CDR2 YSYEKL. CDR3 length: 17 amino acids. V lost 1 base to trimming and J lost 4 bases; unmatched junction nucleotides: 12. CDR3 amino acids: CASSQGGTGTRGYEQYF. For the CDR3, the DNA is TGCGCCAGCAGCCAAGGAGGCACCGGGACTAGGGGGTACGAGCAGTACTTC.

The chain links TRBV5-1 to TRBJ2-1; D unresolved. CDR1 SGHRS and CDR2 YFSETQ come from the germline V gene. This CDR3 region has 15 residues. The V end was cut by 5 bases, the J end by 0 bases, with 12 bases between. CDR3 residues: CASSGRPSSYNEQFF. The CDR3 DNA is TGCGCCAGCAGTGGGCGACCTAGCTCCTACAATGAGCAGTTCTTC.

The rearrangement links TRBV5-1 to TRBJ2-5; D is unresolved. The CDR3 is 15 residues long. Germline assignment: CDR1 SGHRS and CDR2 YFSETQ. Trimming stripped 1 base from V and 3 bases from J, with 13 bases between. This CDR3 reads CASSLWGRPEETQYF. In nucleotides, the CDR3 is TGCGCCAGCAGCTTGTGGGGTAGACCCGAAGAGACCCAGTACTTC.

The rearrangement links TRBV20-1 to TRBJ2-7; D is possibly TRBD2 (7 bases). Between the trimmed V and J ends, which lost 6 bases and 4 bases, there was a span of 16 bases. CDR3 length: 13 amino acids. Germline assignment: CDR1 DFQATT and CDR2 SNEGSKA (reference sequence). This chain's CDR3 is CSAPWGGSYEQYF. DNA of the CDR3: TGCAGTGCCCCTTGGGGGGGCAGTTACGAGCAGTACTTC.

This clonotype has only a few counts. The J gene is TRBJ2-7, the V gene TRBV18; D not resolved. Trimming cost V 3 bases and J 4 bases, with 10 bases left between them. Germline V lookup: CDR1 KGHSH, CDR2 LQKENI. The CDR3 has 13 residues. CDR3 coding DNA: TGTGCCAGCTCACCCCACGCGGCATACGAGCAGTACTTC. Its protein is CASSPHAAYEQYF.

V is TRBV5-1 and J is TRBJ2-1; 9 positions agree with TRBD2. Germline CDR1 and CDR2: SGHRS and YFSETQ. V shed 10 bases and J 3 bases; nucleotides not matched to a gene: 8. The length of the CDR3 is 14 residues. The DNA of the CDR3 is TGCGCCGGGTCCTTTAGCGGGGGCTACAATGAGCAGTTCTTC. It specifies CAGSFSGGYNEQFF.

This CDR3 is CASSLGPRTSTDTQYF. The DNA of the CDR3 is TGTGCCAGCAGCTTAGGTCCGCGGACTAGCACAGATACGCAGTATTTT. The chain recombines TRBV7-2 with TRBJ2-3; possible D gene TRBD2, 5 bases. This CDR3 spans 16 amino acids. V lost 1 base and J 0 bases, leaving 11 bases between the germline ends. The V gene's germline CDR1 is SGHTA and CDR2 FQGNSA.

Many counts were recorded for this clonotype. The chain carries TRBV12-3 or TRBV12-4 and TRBJ2-2; D not resolved. The CDR3 covers 13 residues. V dropped 5 bases and J dropped 8 bases, with 12 bases sitting between them. CDR3 amino acids: CASSPPRVGELFF. Written as DNA, the CDR3 is TGTGCCAGCAGTCCTCCTCGTGTGGGGGAGCTGTTTTTT.

This clonotype has more than one count but fewer than ten. This rearrangement joins TRBV15 to TRBJ2-5, with D perhaps TRBD2 (6 bases). V lost 1 base, J lost 2 bases, and 11 bases lay in between. CDR3 length equals 15 residues. From germline, CDR1 is LNHNV and CDR2 YYDKDF (reference sequence). The DNA for the CDR3 is TGTGCCACCAGCAGAGTAGCACGGGGGCAAGAGACCCAGTACTTC. Translation gives CATSRVARGQETQYF.